The 7 T cell receptor beta chains below were found in one sample sequenced in a study of blood T cell repertoires in COVID-19. The protocol was immunoSEQ multiplex PCR, while the TCRdb copy is restricted to in-frame clones and leaves out a portion. This sample has 150,000 to 200,000 clones, with roughly 87% found just once. The sample comprised peripheral blood. The receptors here all came from a woman aged 70 to 79 with COVID-19, enrolled during active disease.

The gene calls are TRBV19 and TRBJ1-1, with 8 nucleotides matching TRBD1. V lost 5 bases and J lost 6; bases outside the gene matches: 8. The CDR3 totals 14 residues. The V gene's germline CDR1 is LNHDA and CDR2 SQIVND (reference sequence). The CDR3 loop is CASSPRQGRSEAFF. The CDR3 nucleotides are TGTGCCAGTAGTCCTAGACAGGGGAGATCTGAAGCTTTCTTT.

This clone was seen only once. The V and J genes are TRBV6-1 and TRBJ1-5; D possibly corresponds to TRBD1 (6 bases). Trimming took 0 bases from V and 5 from J, leaving 8 bases between them. Germline V CDR1 and CDR2: MNHNS, SASEGT. The CDR3 length is 14 residues. CDR3 sequence reads: CASSEAGGDQPQHF. The CDR3 DNA is TGTGCCAGCAGTGAAGCAGGGGGGGATCAGCCCCAGCATTTT.

The chain uses TRBV7-8 and TRBJ2-5; D is possibly TRBD1 (6 bases). Germline V gene sequence: CDR1 SGHVS, CDR2 FQNEAQ. The CDR3 contains 16 residues. V was trimmed by 7 bases and J by 2 bases, leaving 20 bases between them. The CDR3 loop is CASTLRQANRQETQYF. The CDR3, as DNA: TGTGCCAGCACCCTTCGACAGGCTAACCGACAAGAGACCCAGTACTTC. Full variable domain (remainder filled in from reference TRBV7-8 and TRBJ2-5): GAGVSQSPRYKVAKRGQDVALRCDPISGHVSLFWYQQALGQGPEFLTYFQNEAQLDKSGLPSDRFFAERPEGSVSTLKIQRTQQEDSAVYLCASTLRQANRQETQYFGPGTRLLVL.

The rearrangement links TRBV7-2 to TRBJ2-7; D remains unclear. The CDR3 totals 14 residues. V was cut by 2 bases and J by 4 bases, with 12 bases left in between. CDR1 is SGHTA and CDR2 is FQGNSA in the germline V gene. The CDR3 DNA follows: TGTGCCAGCAGCTTAACTTTCTCGAGGTACGAGCAGTACTTC. Translation: CASSLTFSRYEQYF.

This sequence joins TRBV28 and TRBJ2-4; TRBD1 is a possible D gene (5 bases). CDR1 is MDHEN, CDR2 SYDVKM, per germline. Trimming removed 4 bases from V and 0 bases from J, with 13 bases in between. The CDR3 contains 16 residues. The CDR3 nucleotides read TGTGCCAGCAGTTCCTTAGGGGCGGAAGCCAAAAACATTCAGTACTTC. Translating gives CASSSLGAEAKNIQYF.

The rearrangement joins TRBV12-3 or TRBV12-4 to TRBJ2-5; the D is unclear. The CDR3 runs 13 residues. Trimming took off 3 bases at V and 1 base at J, with 6 bases between the two ends. In nucleotides, the CDR3 is TGTGCCAGCAGTTTCGGTCGCCAAGAGACCCAGTACTTC. Amino acid sequence: CASSFGRQETQYF.

This clone was detected only a few times. The chain employs TRBV28 and TRBJ2-1; D is possibly TRBD2 (6 bases). The V gene's germline CDR1 is MDHEN and CDR2 SYDVKM. Between the trimmed V and J ends, which lost 5 bases and 8 bases, there was a span of 22 bases. This CDR3 comprises 16 residues. In DNA, the CDR3 is TGTGCCAGCAGTGCCCCCGGGACTCGGCTTAGAGATGAGCAGTTCTTC. Its translation: CASSAPGTRLRDEQFF.